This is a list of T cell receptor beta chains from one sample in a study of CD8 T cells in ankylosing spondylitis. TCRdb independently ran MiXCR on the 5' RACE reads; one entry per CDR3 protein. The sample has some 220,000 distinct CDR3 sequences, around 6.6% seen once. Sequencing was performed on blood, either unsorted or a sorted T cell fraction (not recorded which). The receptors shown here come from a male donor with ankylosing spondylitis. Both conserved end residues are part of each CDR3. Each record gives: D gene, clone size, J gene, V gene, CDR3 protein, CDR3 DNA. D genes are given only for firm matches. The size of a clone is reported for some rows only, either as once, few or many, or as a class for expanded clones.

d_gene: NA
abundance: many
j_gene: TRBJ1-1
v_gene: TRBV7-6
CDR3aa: CASSLELQNTEAFF
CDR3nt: TGTGCCAGCAGCTTAGAATTACAGAACACTGAAGCTTTCTTT

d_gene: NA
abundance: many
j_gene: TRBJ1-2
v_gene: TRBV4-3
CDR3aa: CASSHGQHTYSNYGYTF
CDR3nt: TGCGCCAGCAGCCATGGACAGCACACCTATTCTAACTATGGCTACACCTTC

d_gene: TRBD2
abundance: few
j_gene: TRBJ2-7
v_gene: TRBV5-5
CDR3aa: CASSLGSGGEQYF
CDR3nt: TGTGCCAGCAGCTTGGGGTCCGGGGGGGAGCAGTACTTC

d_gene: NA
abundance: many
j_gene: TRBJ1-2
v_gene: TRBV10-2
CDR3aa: CASRPGDYGYTF
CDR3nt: TGCGCCAGCCGACCGGGTGACTATGGCTACACCTTC

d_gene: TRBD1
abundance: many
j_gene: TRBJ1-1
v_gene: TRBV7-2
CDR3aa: CASSYHGQGGLDTEAFF
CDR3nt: TGTGCCAGCAGTTACCACGGACAGGGAGGGTTGGACACTGAAGCTTTCTTT

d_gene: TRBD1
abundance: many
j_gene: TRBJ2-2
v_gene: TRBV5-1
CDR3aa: CASSPGQGSTGELFF
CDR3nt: TGCGCCAGCAGCCCTGGACAGGGCAGCACCGGGGAGCTGTTTTTT

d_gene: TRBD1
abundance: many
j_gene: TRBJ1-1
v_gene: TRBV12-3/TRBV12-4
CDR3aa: CASSLPGQGNTEAFF
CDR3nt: TGTGCCAGCAGTCTACCGGGACAGGGCAACACTGAAGCTTTCTTT

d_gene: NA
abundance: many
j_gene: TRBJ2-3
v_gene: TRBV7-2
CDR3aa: CASSFTWTGDTQYF
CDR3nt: TGTGCCAGCAGCTTCACCTGGACTGGAGATACGCAGTATTTT

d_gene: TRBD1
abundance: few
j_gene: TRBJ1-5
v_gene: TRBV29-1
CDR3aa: CSVRDSLFTQHF
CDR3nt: TGCAGCGTGCGGGACAGCTTATTCACCCAGCATTTT

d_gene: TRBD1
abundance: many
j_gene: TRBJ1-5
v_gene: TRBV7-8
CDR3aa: CASSLKRTGSNQPQHF
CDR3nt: TGTGCCAGCAGCTTAAAAAGGACAGGGAGCAATCAGCCCCAGCATTTT

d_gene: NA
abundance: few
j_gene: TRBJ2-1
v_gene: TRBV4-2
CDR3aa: CASSQGWYEQFF
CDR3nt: TGTGCCAGCAGCCAAGGGTGGTATGAGCAGTTCTTC

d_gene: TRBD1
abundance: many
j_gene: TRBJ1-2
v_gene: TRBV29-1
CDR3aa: CSVEQGTGINYGYTF
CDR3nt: TGCAGCGTTGAACAGGGGACAGGAATAAACTATGGCTACACCTTC

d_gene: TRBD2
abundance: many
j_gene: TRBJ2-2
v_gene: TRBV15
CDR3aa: CATSKLAGDTGELFF
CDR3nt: TGTGCCACCAGCAAGCTAGCGGGAGATACCGGGGAGCTGTTTTTT

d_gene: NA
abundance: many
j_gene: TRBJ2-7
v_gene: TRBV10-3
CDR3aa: CAIRGGSNNEQYF
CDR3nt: TGTGCCATCAGGGGGGGTAGTAATAACGAGCAGTACTTC

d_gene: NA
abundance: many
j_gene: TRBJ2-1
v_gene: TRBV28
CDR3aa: CASFDSMINEQFF
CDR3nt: TGTGCCAGCTTCGACTCAATGATCAATGAGCAGTTCTTC

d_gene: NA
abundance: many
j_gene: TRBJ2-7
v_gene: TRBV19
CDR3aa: CASNLGPPGTFDEQYF
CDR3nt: TGTGCCAGTAACCTTGGTCCACCGGGGACATTCGACGAGCAGTACTTC

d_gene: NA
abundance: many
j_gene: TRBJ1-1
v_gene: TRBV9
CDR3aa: CASSVGGVPNTEAFF
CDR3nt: TGTGCCAGCAGCGTAGGTGGGGTCCCGAACACTGAAGCTTTCTTT

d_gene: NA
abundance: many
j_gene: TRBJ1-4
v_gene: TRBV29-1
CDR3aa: CSVLRSGKLFF
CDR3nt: TGCAGCGTCTTACGGTCCGGGAAACTGTTTTTT

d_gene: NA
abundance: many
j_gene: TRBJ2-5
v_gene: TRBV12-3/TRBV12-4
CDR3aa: CASSLGQPRETQYF
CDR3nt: TGTGCCAGCAGTTTAGGACAGCCGAGGGAGACCCAGTACTTC

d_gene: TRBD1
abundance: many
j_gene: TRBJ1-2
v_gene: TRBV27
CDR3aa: CASSQGGYGYTF
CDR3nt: TGTGCCAGCAGTCAGGGGGGCTATGGCTACACCTTC

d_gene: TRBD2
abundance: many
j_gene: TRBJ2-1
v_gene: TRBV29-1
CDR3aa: CSVETSEYNEQFF
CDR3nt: TGCAGCGTTGAAACTAGCGAATACAATGAGCAGTTCTTC

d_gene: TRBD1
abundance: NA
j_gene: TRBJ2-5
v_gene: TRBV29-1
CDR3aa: CSATLTGGQETQYF
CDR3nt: TGCAGCGCCACCTTGACAGGGGGCCAGGAGACCCAGTACTTC

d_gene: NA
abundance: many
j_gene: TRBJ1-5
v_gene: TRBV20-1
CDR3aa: CSARGSAGGSQPQHF
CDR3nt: TGCAGTGCTAGAGGATCGGCGGGGGGCAGTCAGCCCCAGCATTTT

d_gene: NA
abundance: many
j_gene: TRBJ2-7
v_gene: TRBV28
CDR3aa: CASSETGSAGEQYF
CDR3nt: TGTGCCAGCAGCGAAACAGGGTCGGCGGGCGAGCAGTACTTC

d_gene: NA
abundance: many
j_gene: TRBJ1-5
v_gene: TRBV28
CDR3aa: CASSFEGNQPQHF
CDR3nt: TGTGCCAGCAGTTTTGAGGGCAATCAGCCCCAGCATTTT

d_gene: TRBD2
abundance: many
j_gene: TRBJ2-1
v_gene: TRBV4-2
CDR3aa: CASSQDGGYYNEQFF
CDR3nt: TGTGCCAGCAGCCAAGACGGGGGGTACTACAATGAGCAGTTCTTC

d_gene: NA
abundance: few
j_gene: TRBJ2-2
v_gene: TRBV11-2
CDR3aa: CASSFHTGELFF
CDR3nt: TGTGCCAGCAGCTTTCACACCGGGGAGCTGTTTTTT

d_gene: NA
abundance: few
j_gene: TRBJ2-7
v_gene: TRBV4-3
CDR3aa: CASSQVQDFSYEQYF
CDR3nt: TGCGCCAGCAGCCAAGTCCAGGACTTCTCCTACGAGCAGTACTTC

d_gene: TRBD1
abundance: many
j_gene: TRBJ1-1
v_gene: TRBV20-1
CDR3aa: CSAPRGLGTFF
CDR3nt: TGCAGTGCTCCCAGGGGGCTGGGGACTTTCTTT

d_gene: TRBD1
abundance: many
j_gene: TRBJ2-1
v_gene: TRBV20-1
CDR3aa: CSASRDRENEQFF
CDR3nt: TGCAGTGCCTCACGGGACAGGGAGAATGAGCAGTTCTTC

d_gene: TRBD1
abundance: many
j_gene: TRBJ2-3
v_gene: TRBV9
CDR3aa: CASSGQGANSDTQYF
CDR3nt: TGTGCCAGCAGCGGACAGGGGGCGAATTCAGATACGCAGTATTTT

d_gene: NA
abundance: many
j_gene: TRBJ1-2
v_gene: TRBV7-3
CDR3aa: CASSLTGRGPDNYGYTF
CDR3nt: TGTGCCAGCAGCTTAACGGGACGTGGGCCGGACAACTATGGCTACACCTTC

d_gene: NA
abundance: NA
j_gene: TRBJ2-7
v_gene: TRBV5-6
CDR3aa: CASSLGHFCYEQYF
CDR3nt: TGTGCCAGCAGCCTCGGGCACTTCTGCTACGAGCAGTACTTC

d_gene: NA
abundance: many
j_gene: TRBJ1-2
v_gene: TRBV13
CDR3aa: CASSPWVQDGYTF
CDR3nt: TGTGCCAGCAGCCCGTGGGTTCAGGATGGCTACACCTTC

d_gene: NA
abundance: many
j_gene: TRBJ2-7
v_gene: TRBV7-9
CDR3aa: CASSLPSKPYEQYF
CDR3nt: TGTGCCAGCAGCTTACCTAGCAAACCCTACGAGCAGTACTTC

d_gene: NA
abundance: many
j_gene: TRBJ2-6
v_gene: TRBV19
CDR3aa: CASSITASGANVLTF
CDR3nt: TGTGCCAGTAGTATAACAGCCTCTGGGGCCAACGTCCTGACTTTC

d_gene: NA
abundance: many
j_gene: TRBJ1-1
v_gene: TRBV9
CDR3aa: CASSVDRLNTEAFF
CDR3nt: TGTGCCAGCAGCGTAGACCGGCTGAACACTGAAGCTTTCTTT

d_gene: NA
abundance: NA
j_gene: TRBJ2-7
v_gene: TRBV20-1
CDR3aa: CSARDPGAYEQYF
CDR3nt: TGCAGTGCTAGAGATCCAGGGGCGTACGAGCAGTACTTC